What follows is one TCR beta chain and its context. The antigen is undetermined. Isolated RNA was reverse transcribed in full, so expressed TCRB transcripts were sequenced. The protocol was immunoSEQ multiplex PCR, while the TCRdb copy is restricted to in-frame clones and leaves out a portion. The sample records under 400,000 clones, 11% to 15% being singletons. These data come from a study of beta chain features in type 1 diabetes. General observations from the study: For type 1 diabetes patients, VDJ junctions showed fewer insertions and more deletions. TCRB CDR3s from Type 1 diabetes patients were moderately but significantly shorter in all four CD4+ subsets.

The CDR3 consists of 13 residues. V dropped 3 bases and J dropped 5 bases, with 9 bases sitting between them. Germline V lookup: CDR1 LGHNA, CDR2 YNFKEQ. Input material: central memory CD4+ T cells from blood. This receptor was obtained from a man aged 25 to 40 in good health. V is TRBV4-2 and J is TRBJ2-3; D is uncertain. CDR3 nucleotides: TGTGCCAGCAGCCAGCCTCTCGGAGATACGCAGTATTTT. Its protein product is CASSQPLGDTQYF.